Listed below are T cell receptor beta chains from one sample, sequenced in a study of T cells after yellow fever vaccination. TCRdb re-called the 5' RACE reads with MiXCR, one entry per CDR3 protein. The sample lists a few hundred thousand distinct CDR3 sequences; around a sixth were seen once. The sample was PBMCs, taken before the yellow fever booster vaccination. The receptor source for this set is a man aged 18 to 35 who received the YFV17D yellow fever vaccine. The CDR3 runs from the conserved cysteine through the conserved F or W. Each record gives: V gene, J gene, D gene, clone size, CDR3 protein, CDR3 DNA. D genes are given only for firm matches. Not all rows give a size; the values are once, few, many and, for expanded clones, a class.

>TRBV25-1|TRBJ2-7|-|few
CASSRDYEQYF
TGTGCCAGCAGCAGGGACTACGAGCAGTACTTC
>TRBV15|TRBJ2-7|TRBD2|many
CATSGAAGGGHEQYF
TGTGCCACCAGCGGGGCAGCGGGGGGGGGGCACGAGCAGTACTTC
>TRBV29-1|TRBJ1-1|-|-
CRAGEDTEAFF
TGCCGGGCAGGGGAGGACACTGAAGCTTTCTTT
>TRBV4-1|TRBJ2-3|TRBD1|-
CASSHPGTGRDTQYF
TGCGCCAGCAGCCACCCAGGGACAGGGAGAGATACGCAGTATTTT
>TRBV5-1|TRBJ1-1|-|-
CASSFSLANTEAFF
TGCGCCAGCAGCTTCTCCCTCGCGAACACTGAAGCTTTCTTT
>TRBV7-3|TRBJ1-6|-|-
CASSLWGEGYNSPLHF
TGTGCCAGCAGCCTCTGGGGGGAGGGTTACAATTCACCCCTCCACTTT
>TRBV9|TRBJ2-3|-|-
CASSVAPFRTDTQYF
TGTGCCAGCAGCGTAGCTCCTTTCCGCACAGATACGCAGTATTTT
>TRBV25-1|TRBJ2-7|TRBD2|few
CASSEGSSGAYEQYF
TGTGCCAGCAGTGAAGGTAGCAGCGGGGCCTACGAGCAGTACTTC
>TRBV3-1|TRBJ2-3|-|few
CASSHKLDEDTQYF
TGTGCCAGCAGCCATAAACTGGACGAAGATACGCAGTATTTT
>TRBV27|TRBJ2-5|TRBD2|-
CASSSTSGGHLLRETQYF
TGTGCCAGCAGTTCAACCTCGGGGGGGCACCTCCTCCGGGAGACCCAGTACTTC
>TRBV23-1|TRBJ1-2|-|-
CASSQRGPYGYTF
TGCGCCAGCAGTCAGCGGGGCCCCTATGGCTACACCTTC
>TRBV7-9|TRBJ2-1|-|few
CASREEKDEQFF
TGTGCCAGCAGGGAGGAAAAGGATGAGCAGTTCTTC
>TRBV6-1|TRBJ1-2|-|few
CASSEGGMGYTF
TGTGCCAGCAGTGAAGGAGGAATGGGCTACACCTTC
>TRBV5-1|TRBJ2-6|-|-
CASSDYTRTNVLTF
TGCGCCAGCAGCGACTATACTCGGACCAACGTCCTGACTTTC
>TRBV12-3/TRBV12-4|TRBJ1-1|-|-
CASSPALEAFF
TGTGCCAGCAGTCCCGCCCTTGAAGCTTTCTTT
>TRBV4-1|TRBJ1-2|-|-
CASSQDFAGEGYTF
TGCGCCAGCAGCCAAGATTTCGCCGGGGAAGGCTACACCTTC
>TRBV7-6|TRBJ2-1|-|-
CASSLHGSSYNEQFF
TGTGCCAGCAGCTTACACGGAAGCTCCTACAATGAGCAGTTCTTC
>TRBV27|TRBJ2-3|-|-
CASSLSPWGGADTQYF
TGTGCCAGCAGTTTATCCCCCTGGGGGGGCGCAGATACGCAGTATTTT
>TRBV4-3|TRBJ2-1|-|many
CASSQDGGYNEQFF
TGCGCCAGCAGCCAAGATGGGGGCTACAATGAGCAGTTCTTC
>TRBV6-5|TRBJ2-3|-|many
CASTSGGTDTQYF
TGTGCCAGCACTTCGGGGGGCACAGATACGCAGTATTTT
>TRBV5-4|TRBJ2-1|-|few
CASSPIAADYNEQFF
TGTGCCAGCAGCCCCATCGCGGCGGACTACAATGAGCAGTTCTTC
>TRBV6-5|TRBJ1-2|-|-
CASREGGAIGGGYTF
TGTGCCAGCAGGGAAGGGGGAGCGATCGGTGGGGGCTACACCTTC
>TRBV12-3/TRBV12-4|TRBJ2-1|-|few
CASSLSLEGVQFF
TGTGCCAGCAGTTTAAGCCTCGAGGGAGTGCAGTTCTTC
>TRBV5-1|TRBJ2-3|-|-
CASSLSRCKDTQYF
TGCGCCAGCAGCTTGTCTCGATGCAAAGATACGCAGTATTTT
>TRBV9|TRBJ2-1|-|-
CATGLGGRFNEQLF
TGTGCCACCGGGCTGGGGGGCCGTTTCAATGAGCAGCTCTTC
>TRBV9|TRBJ1-2|-|-
CASSVQGISGYTF
TGTGCCAGCAGCGTCCAGGGGATCAGCGGCTACACCTTC
>TRBV10-3|TRBJ2-1|TRBD1|few
CAISDLTGASPYNEQFF
TGTGCCATCAGTGACCTGACAGGGGCCTCCCCATACAATGAGCAGTTCTTC